This TCR beta chain was recorded in a study of T-cell reconstitution after alpha-beta-depleted transplantation in children. This clonotype was seen repeatedly, ten times or more. Antigen unknown. The germline gives CDR1 MGHRA, CDR2 YSYEKL. V was pared by 0 bases and J by 8 bases, with 11 bases between. This CDR3 is built from 14 residues. Notes on the study in general: Reports say that about two months after transplant, the alpha-beta T cells came out of several hundred graft clones that had expanded. Surviving recipient T cells and intrathymic progenitors accounted for some patients' high TCRbeta diversity at day 60.

Preparation of the TCRbeta library involved a method that used unique molecular identifiers. TCRdb passed the PCR reads through MiXCR, listing each CDR3 protein once. The sample has about 17,000 distinct CDR3 sequences, roughly 12% seen once; the top ten hold over 55%. The rearrangement links TRBV4-1 to TRBJ2-1; D is unclear. The source material was PBMCs, mostly from graft donor cells, sampled 180 days after TCRalphabeta/CD19-depleted stem cell transplant. This TCR came from a boy younger than two who had a stem cell transplant for Wiskott-Aldrich syndrome, so the T cells may come from the graft donor. The DNA for the CDR3 is TGCGCCAGCAGCCAAGATTTAGAGTTTGATGAGCAGTTCTTC. This codes for CASSQDLEFDEQFF.